This T cell receptor (beta chain) was found in a study of monozygotic twins with inflammatory bowel disease. Study-wide results and limits: In these data, no single strong IBD-associated signal or clonotype received support. No detectable difference in repertoire similarity separated concordant from discordant twins, possibly as a result of limited power. Fewer shared clonotypes with others were found in IBD patients than in healthy twins, especially with disease activity.

For each CDR3 protein, TCRdb gives one entry from its re-call of the 5' RACE reads, without DNA. The sample data list hundreds of thousands of distinct CDR3 sequences. Note on this clonotype: Its antigen is as yet unknown.

The CDR3 covers 16 residues. Germline lookup yields CDR1 LGHDT and CDR2 YNNKEL (reference sequence). Total RNA from whole blood was isolated with no T cell sorting. Input material: blood. This chain links TRBV3-1 with TRBJ1-4; checking the TCRdb D call of TRBD1 is not possible without DNA. This receptor was identified in a human donor with ulcerative colitis or Crohn's disease, or a healthy co-twin of an affected twin (not recorded which). The CDR3: CASSQDQWGQGEKLFF. Variable domain in full (rest from reference TRBV3-1 and TRBJ1-4): DTAVSQTPKYLVTQMGNDKSIKCEQNLGHDTMYWYKQDSKKFLKIMFSYNNKELIINETVPNRFSPKSPDKAHLNLHINSLELGDSAVYFCASSQDQWGQGEKLFFGSGTQLSVL.